This T cell receptor (beta chain) was captured in a study of beta chain features in type 1 diabetes. There are 14 residues in the CDR3. V lost 5 bases to trimming and J lost 7 bases, with 17 bases between them. CDR1 and CDR2 from the germline V gene are SGHTA and FQGNSA. Overall study results and limits: For patients, the naive, central memory and Treg TCRB repertoires appeared more alike than for healthy donors.

This clone was detected a few times. Antigen unknown. Since all of the isolated RNA was reverse transcribed, expressed TCRB transcripts were what got sequenced. Profiling relied on immunoSEQ multiplex PCR, and the TCRdb table lists in-frame clones only, not all of them. The profile shows about 360,000 clones, roughly 12% of them singletons. The sample consisted of naive CD4+ T cells from blood. The chain has TRBV7-2 and TRBJ2-5, with TRBD1 as a possible D gene (7 bases). This clonotype was obtained from a man between 18 and 29 years old in good health. DNA of the CDR3: TGTGCCAGCAGCAGTTTCCAGGGGGGTCGGACCCAGTACTTC. Amino acids: CASSSFQGGRTQYF.